This TCR beta chain was captured in a study of T cells in Graves' hyperthyroidism and ophthalmopathy (dated by TCRdb to the late 2010s). With regard to the full study: Peripheral blood was collected at initial diagnosis, before any treatment. After sampling, hyperthyroidism patients received methimazole starting at 30 mg daily, and ophthalmopathy patients received high-dose intravenous methylprednisolone. According to the paper, TCR Vbeta CDR3 sequencing was carried out on over 130 peripheral blood samples, which came from about 45 ophthalmopathy, some 73 hyperthyroidism and approximately 17 progressor patients. In addition, the study compared T-cell repertoires in thyroid tissue and in blood from about 6 Graves' hyperthyroidism patients. To identify TCR V-J signatures that set the groups apart, the researchers used a discovery cohort of more than 95 patients, made up of 40 to 45 with Graves' ophthalmopathy and about 60 with stable Graves' hyperthyroidism. Prospective prediction of ophthalmopathy was tested in an independent validation cohort of approximately 19 hyperthyroidism patients and 17 patients who later progressed to ophthalmopathy. The 95 to 100 discovery patients were randomly divided into training and test sets at a 7:3 ratio.

In the ophthalmopathy patients, disease was moderately to severely active, with a Clinical Activity Score of 3 or more, a NOSPECS grade of 4 or more, and a duration of less than 3 months. Any patient with an uncontrolled infection, another autoimmune disease, pregnancy or lactation was excluded. Clinical symptoms, serum thyroxine and TRAb, thyroid ultrasound, and orbital computed tomography formed the basis for the diagnoses. PBMCs were separated from roughly 10 ml of fresh peripheral blood using Ficoll-Paque density gradient centrifugation. Total RNA was extracted using Trizol reagent, and RNA quality was assessed on an Agilent 2100 Bioanalyzer. TCR beta CDR3 regions were amplified from RNA transcripts. For the first round of RT-PCR on the TCR CDR3, the HTBI primer set was used together with the Qiagen OneStep RT-PCR kit. Libraries were constructed in a second round of multiplex PCR, after which size selection and purification were performed. Libraries were sequenced paired-end with 100 bp reads on an Illumina HiSeq2000. As for how the authors treated the data: SOAPnuke was used to process the raw data, with reads discarded if the reads contained adapters or uncalled bases, had a mean Phred below 15, or lacked an exact constant-primer or identifier match. COPE v1.2.5 was used to merge the high-quality paired reads, and each unique nucleotide sequence was defined as a clonotype. Clonotypes were aligned to IMGT TRBV, TRBD and TRBJ reference segments using MiTCR v1.1. The analysis was restricted to V-J combinations with a frequency above 0.0001, which together covered roughly 99% of the repertoires. The TCS score was defined as F50 (clonal expansion) divided by E x V (chaos), with BLOSUM62-based TCRdist calculated between CDR3 peptides within each V-J. Welch's t-statistics and random forest reduced around 510 V-J features to roughly 13, which were used in a naive Bayes classifier (R e1071). TCRdb reprocessing: public reads trimmed at Q25 with fastp, clones called with MiXCR, in-frame beta chains kept. Rows merge per CDR3 protein into single entries with the most common DNA and genes. TCRdb, not the authors, supplied the V and J calls. The sample yields some 500,000 distinct CDR3 sequences; about 16% were counted once. The ten largest clones take up about 31% of the sample.

A remark on this clonotype: Its specific antigen is unknown. Base quality data are lacking; no much larger clone is found one base away.

What the work shows at the level of the full study, not this receptor alone: In validation, the model predicted progression to ophthalmopathy a median of about 6.8 months before onset, with approximately 68% sensitivity and nearly 75% specificity. Most expanded thyroid clonotypes (frequency above 0.001) were also found in blood, which suggests that blood repertoires may mirror thyroid immune responses. A 13 V-J signature model separated ophthalmopathy from stable hyperthyroidism, with approximately 87% sensitivity and just under 84% specificity in cross-validation and 80%/75% in testing. Sample size was not statistically predetermined, and investigators were not blinded to group allocation.

The sequence derives from a woman aged 25 to 39 with Graves' ophthalmopathy. The sample comprised blood.

The DNA sequence reads TGTGCCAGTAGTAACGGGACAGGCTTCCCCCGTCACACCGGGGAGCTGTTTTTT. Its coded protein is CASSNGTGFPRHTGELFF. This sequence uses TRBV19 and TRBJ2-2; 8 central bases correspond to TRBD1. According to the germline V gene (reference sequence), CDR1 reads LNHDA and CDR2 reads SQIVND. Spanning cysteine to phenylalanine, the CDR3 consists of 18 amino acids. Only the CDR3 DNA is retained, 54 bases long and in frame from the first base. The germline V end is reduced by 4 bases and the J end by 3 bases; junction bases left unmatched: 13.